This T cell receptor beta chain was recorded in a study of beta chain features in type 1 diabetes. Study-wide findings and caveats: VDJ junctions sequenced from type 1 diabetes patients showed fewer insertions and more deletions. The similarity of naive, central memory and Treg TCRB repertoires appeared greater among patients than among healthy donors.

Germline CDR1 reads MDHEN; CDR2 reads SYDVKM. CDR3 size: 12 residues. V was shortened by 6 bases and J by 1 base, with 6 bases between the two germline ends. This clone appeared a few times. Its antigen is not known. Purity of each sorted population was above 95%. Reverse transcribing all isolated RNA meant expressed TCRB transcripts were sequenced. Samples of naive, central memory and regulatory T cells yielded a mean of about 3.57 million reads. Some clones are missing from TCRdb's copy, which holds only in-frame ones; the method was immunoSEQ multiplex PCR. The sample includes 430,000 or so clones, roughly 11% of them seen just once.

The material sequenced was naive CD4+ T cells from blood. V and J are TRBV28 and TRBJ1-2; D is unclear. The source of this sequence is a woman aged 18-29 years in good health. The CDR3 nucleotides are TGTGCCAGCAGGGCACTTAACTATGGCTACACCTTC. Translation gives CASRALNYGYTF.